The next 23 T cell receptor beta chains were all read from a single sample in a study of shared clonotypes between healthy human individuals. Clones were read by immunoSEQ multiplex PCR, and TCRdb kept only the in-frame ones, dropping some. The table has roughly 1.4 million clones, around 98.5% seen once; the top ten hold approximately 0.4%. The sequencing sample was made of naive CD4+ T cells sorted from blood. Subset denoted: CD45RA+ positively selected. These receptors came from a man aged 30 to 45 in good health.

This sequence joins TRBV10-3 and TRBJ2-7; D might be TRBD1 (6 bases). Germline V gene data show CDR1 as ENHRY and CDR2 as SYGVKD. V gave up 6 bases and J gave up 1 base, with 13 bases separating them. This CDR3 comprises 14 residues. CDR3 DNA: TGTGCCATCAGGGCGCCAGGGGAATCCTACGAGCAGTACTTC. It specifies CAIRAPGESYEQYF.

V is TRBV4-3 and J is TRBJ1-3, with 7 positions matching TRBD1. The trim removed 4 bases at V and 1 base at J, leaving 7 bases unmatched. The CDR3 runs to 16 residues. Germline V gene lookup returns CDR1 LGHNA and CDR2 YSLEER. In DNA, the CDR3 is TGCGCCAGCAGCCGTATCCGACAGGGTTCTGGAAACACCATATATTTT. Protein sequence: CASSRIRQGSGNTIYF.

V is TRBV28 and J is TRBJ2-1; possibly TRBD1 for D (6 bases). Germline V gene lookup returns CDR1 MDHEN and CDR2 SYDVKM. The V end was cut by 7 bases, the J end by 7 bases, with 20 bases between. The CDR3 has 15 amino acids. The CDR3 is CASNQNRDGGNEQFF. As DNA, the CDR3 is TGTGCCAGCAACCAGAACAGGGATGGGGGTAATGAGCAGTTCTTC.

The V and J genes are TRBV7-2 and TRBJ2-1; D perhaps matches TRBD2 (5 bases). The length of the CDR3 is 14 residues. Trimming removed 4 bases from V and 6 bases from J, with 13 bases in between. Germline CDR1 is SGHTA and CDR2 is FQGNSA. CDR3 bases: TGTGCCAGCAGCTCCCACGGGGTAGTCAATGAGCAGTTCTTC. Its translation: CASSSHGVVNEQFF.

The V call is TRBV28, the J call TRBJ1-1; D uncertain. The V end lost 6 bases, the J end lost 10 bases, and 15 bases lay between the germline ends. The germline gives CDR1 MDHEN, CDR2 SYDVKM. This CDR3 spans 12 amino acids. CDR3 amino acids: CASRDYASGAFF. The CDR3 coding sequence is TGTGCCAGCAGAGACTACGCGAGTGGAGCTTTCTTT.

The V call is TRBV19, the J call TRBJ1-2; D call uncertain. This CDR3 contains 14 residues. Germline V gene lookup returns CDR1 LNHDA and CDR2 SQIVND (reference sequence). V lost 3 bases, J lost 2 bases, and 10 bases lay in between. The CDR3 sequence is CASSIGVGNYGYTF. In DNA form, the CDR3 reads TGTGCCAGTAGTATTGGTGTGGGGAACTATGGCTACACCTTC. Looking up the rest from reference TRBV19 and TRBJ1-2 gives the full variable domain: DGGITQSPKYLFRKEGQNVTLSCEQNLNHDAMYWYRQDPGQGLRLIYYSQIVNDFQKGDIAEGYSVSREKKESFPLTVTSAQKNPTAFYLCASSIGVGNYGYTFGSGTRLTVV.

The chain carries TRBV27 and TRBJ2-3, with no clear D. Per germline, CDR1 MNHEY and CDR2 SMNVEV (reference sequence). Trimming pared 3 bases from V and 0 bases from J, leaving 7 bases between. The CDR3 length is 14 residues. The CDR3 loop reads CASSFSTSTDTQYF. CDR3 in DNA: TGTGCCAGCAGTTTTTCCACTAGCACAGATACGCAGTATTTT.

V and J are TRBV18 and TRBJ2-7, with D possibly being TRBD2 (5 bases). From germline, CDR1 is KGHSH and CDR2 LQKENI. The CDR3 totals 12 residues. Between the trimmed V and J ends, which lost 2 bases and 5 bases, there was a span of 7 bases. For the CDR3, the DNA is TGTGCCAGCTCACCAGAGGGTAACGAGCAGTACTTC. Translation: CASSPEGNEQYF.

The CDR3 sequence is CASSPTDWDTQYF. CDR3 in DNA: TGTGCCAGCAGCCCCACCGACTGGGATACGCAGTATTTT. The chain carries TRBV11-2 and TRBJ2-3, with D uncertain. V dropped 5 bases and J dropped 6 bases, with 12 bases sitting between them. The germline gives CDR1 SGHAT, CDR2 FQNNGV. This CDR3 contains 13 residues. Together with reference TRBV11-2 and TRBJ2-3, the CDR3 gives the full variable domain: EAGVAQSPRYKIIEKRQSVAFWCNPISGHATLYWYQQILGQGPKLLIQFQNNGVVDDSQLPKDRFSAERLKGVDSTLKIQPAKLEDSAVYLCASSPTDWDTQYFGPGTRLTVL.

This sequence joins TRBV7-6 and TRBJ1-1; no clear D gene. V was cut by 1 base and J by 7 bases, with 13 bases left in between. Germline V gene data show CDR1 as SGHVS and CDR2 as FNYEAQ. This CDR3 contains 14 residues. The CDR3 region has the DNA TGTGCCAGCAGCTTAGGGTCGCGGCTTGTTGAAGCTTTCTTT. Amino acids: CASSLGSRLVEAFF.

In this sample, this clone turned up once. V gene TRBV5-6 combines with J gene TRBJ2-2; TRBD2 aligns across 13 bases. The germline V gene encodes CDR1 SGHDT and CDR2 YYEEEE. This CDR3 region has 17 residues. With V trimmed by 2 bases and J by 1 base, 2 bases remained unmatched. For the CDR3, the DNA is TGTGCCAGCAGCTTAAGGACTAGCGGGAGGAACACCGGGGAGCTGTTTTTT. It specifies CASSLRTSGRNTGELFF.

The chain links TRBV30 to TRBJ2-1; either TRBD1 or TRBD2 may supply D (6 bases each). Germline-derived CDR1 and CDR2 are GTSNPN and SVGIG (reference sequence). The CDR3 is 14 amino acids. Trimming cost V 2 bases and J 13 bases, with 21 bases left between them. The CDR3 DNA is TGTGCCTGGAGTCAGGGGACTTTTGGTCTAAGCCAGTTCTTC. Protein product: CAWSQGTFGLSQFF.

V is TRBV7-9 and J is TRBJ1-5; D remains unclear. The ends were cut back, 5 bases at V and 9 bases at J, with 8 bases in the middle. Germline values: CDR1 SEHNR, CDR2 FQNEAQ (reference sequence). CDR3 length: 11 residues. The CDR3: CASSHEGPQHF. The CDR3 nucleotides read TGTGCCAGCAGCCATGAGGGGCCCCAGCATTTT.

The V and J genes are TRBV6-1 and TRBJ2-3; D is perhaps TRBD1 or TRBD2 (5 bases each). The CDR3 runs to 14 residues. Trimming left V 5 bases short and J 2 bases short, with 11 bases between. Per the germline V gene, CDR1 is MNHNS and CDR2 is SASEGT. The CDR3 nucleotides are TGTGCCAGCAGTTCAGCGGACACCACAGATACGCAGTATTTT. This gives the protein CASSSADTTDTQYF.

The chain couples TRBV27 to TRBJ2-7, with 14 positions matching TRBD2. Germline assignment: CDR1 MNHEY and CDR2 SMNVEV (reference sequence). CDR3 length: 16 amino acids. With 6 bases clipped from V and 1 base from J, the junction kept 5 bases outside the gene matches. The CDR3 reads CASRLTSGRVSYEQYF. CDR3 coding DNA: TGTGCCAGCAGGTTGACTAGCGGGAGGGTGTCCTACGAGCAGTACTTC.

V gene TRBV7-9 combines with J gene TRBJ2-7, with 8 bases that match TRBD1. CDR1 is SEHNR and CDR2 is FQNEAQ in the germline V gene (reference sequence). This CDR3 spans 14 amino acids. V lost 5 bases, J lost 4 bases, and 7 bases stayed unmatched. The chain's CDR3 is CASSQAGGRYEQYF. As DNA, the CDR3 is TGTGCCAGCAGCCAAGCAGGGGGCAGGTACGAGCAGTACTTC.

The genes are TRBV4-3 and TRBJ2-3; perhaps TRBD2 as D (5 bases). This CDR3 is built from 19 residues. V dropped 4 bases and J dropped 0 bases, with 23 bases sitting between them. Germline CDR1 LGHNA, CDR2 YSLEER. The DNA of the CDR3 is TGCGCCAGCAGCCTAAAAGGGCCGGGAAGAGCCTCTAGCACAGATACGCAGTATTTT. Its protein product is CASSLKGPGRASSTDTQYF.

This clone was counted a single time. The chain couples TRBV6-5 to TRBJ1-4; no firm D call. V lost 5 bases and J lost 3, with 13 bases in between. Germline V gives CDR1 MNHEY, CDR2 SVGAGI. The CDR3 runs 15 residues. The CDR3 spells CASSAHRVSNEKLFF. Here the CDR3 DNA reads TGTGCCAGCAGTGCACACAGAGTTTCTAATGAAAAACTGTTTTTT.

This clone was detected once. This chain joins TRBV5-4 and TRBJ2-7, with TRBD1 matching over 11 bases. This CDR3 contains 14 residues. CDR1 and CDR2 (germline): SGHNT, YYREEE (reference sequence). V gave up 4 bases and J gave up 4 bases; unmatched junction bases: 4. Here the CDR3 reads CASSRGQGAYEQYF. As DNA, the CDR3 is TGTGCCAGCAGCCGCGGACAGGGGGCTTACGAGCAGTACTTC.

Turning to this clone: Other DNA sequences in this specimen translate into the identical CDR3. V usage is TRBV6-5 and J usage is TRBJ2-7; the match to TRBD2 covers 8 bases. Per the germline V gene, CDR1 is MNHEY and CDR2 is SVGAGI. There are 13 residues in the CDR3. With V trimmed by 2 bases and J by 4 bases, 1 base remained unmatched. In DNA form, the CDR3 reads TGTGCCAGCAGTTACAGCGGGAGTTACGAGCAGTACTTC. Translated, it gives CASSYSGSYEQYF.

This chain uses TRBV5-1 with TRBJ2-1; TRBD2 agrees at 9 bases. With 2 bases clipped from V and 2 bases from J, the junction kept 5 bases outside the gene matches. Germline V lookup: CDR1 SGHRS, CDR2 YFSETQ. This CDR3 spans 16 amino acids. CDR3 coding DNA: TGCGCCAGCAGCTTCTATAGCGGGAGTCCCTACAATGAGCAGTTCTTC. Residues: CASSFYSGSPYNEQFF.

As to this clone: Additional DNA sequences in this sample encode the identical CDR3. Here the CDR3 reads CASSQTENTEAFF. The CDR3, as DNA: TGTGCCAGCTCTCAGACAGAGAACACTGAAGCTTTCTTT. The chain employs TRBV18 and TRBJ1-1; a weak D match, TRBD1 (5 bases). Germline loops: CDR1 KGHSH, CDR2 LQKENI. The CDR3 runs to 13 residues. The ends were cut back, 6 bases at V and 1 base at J, with 9 bases in the middle.

The gene calls are TRBV19 and TRBJ1-1, with D unresolved. V shed 3 bases and J shed 0 bases, with 8 bases lying between them. This CDR3 spans 14 amino acids. Germline V gene sequence: CDR1 LNHDA, CDR2 SQIVND (reference sequence). The CDR3 is CASSMEAVNTEAFF. The CDR3, as DNA: TGTGCCAGTAGTATGGAAGCAGTGAACACTGAAGCTTTCTTT.